These 5 T cell receptor beta chains came from one sample sequenced in a study of beta chain features in type 1 diabetes. These receptors are not linked to any known antigen. Of the isolated RNA, all was reverse transcribed, and so the sequenced material was expressed TCRB transcripts. Method: immunoSEQ multiplex PCR; TCRdb's copy keeps in-frame clones and lacks some. The table lists some 700,000 clones, 13% of them singletons, with around 0.022% in the top ten. Whole-study results and caveats: All four CD4+ subsets from Type 1 diabetes patients carried moderately but significantly shorter TCRB CDR3s.

The sample was naive CD4+ T cells from blood. All receptors come from a man between 18 and 29 years old with type 1 diabetes.

The rearrangement uses TRBV30 and TRBJ2-3; D remains unclear. Trimming left V 5 bases short and J 2 bases short, with 8 bases between. Germline V lookup: CDR1 GTSNPN, CDR2 SVGIG (reference sequence). The CDR3 extends over 12 amino acids. The CDR3 protein is CAWASYTDTQYF. The CDR3 bases are TGTGCCTGGGCCAGTTACACAGATACGCAGTATTTT.

This clone was recorded a few times. J is TRBJ2-7 and V is TRBV11-3; D is possibly TRBD1 (6 bases). Trimming shortened V by 1 base and J by 5 bases, and 9 bases separated the two germline ends. Germline-derived CDR1 and CDR2 are SGHNT and YENEEA. This CDR3 contains 13 residues. The CDR3 protein is CASSLAYRDEQYF. For the CDR3, the DNA is TGTGCCAGCAGCTTAGCGTACAGGGACGAGCAGTACTTC.

The chain links TRBV20-1 to TRBJ1-6; D not certain. This CDR3 contains 9 residues. Germline CDR1 is DFQATT and CDR2 is SNEGSKA (reference sequence). CDR3 bases: TGCGCTAGTAATTCACCCCTCCACTTT. Protein sequence: CASNSPLHF.

V is TRBV5-4 and J is TRBJ1-5, with 10 nucleotides matching TRBD1. This CDR3 contains 14 residues. The V and J ends lost 6 bases and 4 bases, in that order; junction bases with no gene match: 4. CDR1 and CDR2 from the germline V gene are SGHNT and YYREEE (reference sequence). In DNA form, the CDR3 reads TGTGCCAGCACCAGGGACAGGGGTAATCAGCCCCAGCATTTT. Amino acids: CASTRDRGNQPQHF.

The CDR3 spells CASSQDPSGYGYTF. As DNA, the CDR3 is TGCGCCAGCAGCCAAGATCCGTCGGGGTATGGCTACACCTTC. V and J are TRBV4-1 and TRBJ1-2; no definite D call. CDR1 is MGHRA, CDR2 YSYEKL, per germline. The CDR3 runs to 14 residues. Trimming pared 0 bases from V and 5 bases from J, leaving 10 bases between.